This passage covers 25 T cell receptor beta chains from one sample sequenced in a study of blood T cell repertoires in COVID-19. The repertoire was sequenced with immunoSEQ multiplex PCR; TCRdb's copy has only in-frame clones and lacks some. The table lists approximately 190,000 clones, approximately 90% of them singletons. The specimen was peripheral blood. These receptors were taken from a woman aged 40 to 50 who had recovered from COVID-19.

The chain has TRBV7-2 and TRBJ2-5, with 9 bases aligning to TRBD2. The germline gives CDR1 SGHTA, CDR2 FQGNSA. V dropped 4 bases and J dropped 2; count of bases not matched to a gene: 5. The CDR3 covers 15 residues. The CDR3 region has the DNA TGTGCCAGCAGCTCGGGACTAGCAGCACAAGAGACCCAGTACTTC. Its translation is CASSSGLAAQETQYF.

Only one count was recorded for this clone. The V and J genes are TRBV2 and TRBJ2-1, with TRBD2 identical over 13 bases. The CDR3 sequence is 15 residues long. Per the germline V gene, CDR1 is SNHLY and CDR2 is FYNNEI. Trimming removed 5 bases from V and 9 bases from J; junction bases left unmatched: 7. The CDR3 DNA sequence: TGTGCCAGCAGTCAACTAGCGGGAGGGCCCATTGAGCAGTTCTTC. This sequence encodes CASSQLAGGPIEQFF.

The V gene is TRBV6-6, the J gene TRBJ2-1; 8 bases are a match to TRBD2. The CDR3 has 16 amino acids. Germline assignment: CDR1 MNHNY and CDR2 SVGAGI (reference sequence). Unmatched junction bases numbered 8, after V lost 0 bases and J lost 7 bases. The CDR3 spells CASSYSKAGTRNEQFF. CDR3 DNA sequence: TGTGCCAGCAGTTACTCAAAAGCCGGGACTAGAAATGAGCAGTTCTTC.

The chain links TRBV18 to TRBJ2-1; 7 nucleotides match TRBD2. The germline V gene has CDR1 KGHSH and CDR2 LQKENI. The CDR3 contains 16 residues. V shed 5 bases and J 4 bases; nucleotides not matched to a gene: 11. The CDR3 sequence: CASSMGLAGAYNEQFF. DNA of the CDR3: TGTGCCAGCTCAATGGGTCTCGCGGGAGCGTACAATGAGCAGTTCTTC.

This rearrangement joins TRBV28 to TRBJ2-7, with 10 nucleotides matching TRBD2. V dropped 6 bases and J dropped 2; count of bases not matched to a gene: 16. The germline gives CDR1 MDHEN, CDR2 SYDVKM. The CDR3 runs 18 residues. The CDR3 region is CASRDDPGLATDTYEQYF. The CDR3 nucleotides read TGTGCCAGCAGGGATGACCCGGGACTAGCGACTGATACCTACGAGCAGTACTTC.

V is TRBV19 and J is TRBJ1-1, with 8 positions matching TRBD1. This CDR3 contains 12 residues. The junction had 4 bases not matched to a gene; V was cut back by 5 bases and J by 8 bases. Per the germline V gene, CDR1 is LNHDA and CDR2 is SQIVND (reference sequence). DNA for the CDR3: TGTGCCAGTAGTGAGCGGACAGGGGAAGCTTTCTTT. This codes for CASSERTGEAFF.

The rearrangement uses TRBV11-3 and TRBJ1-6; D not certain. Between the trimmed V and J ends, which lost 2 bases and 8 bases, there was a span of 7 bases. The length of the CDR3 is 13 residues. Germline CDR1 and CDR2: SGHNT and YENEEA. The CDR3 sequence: CASSLWRDSPLHF. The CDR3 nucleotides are TGTGCCAGCAGCTTATGGAGGGATTCACCCCTCCACTTT.

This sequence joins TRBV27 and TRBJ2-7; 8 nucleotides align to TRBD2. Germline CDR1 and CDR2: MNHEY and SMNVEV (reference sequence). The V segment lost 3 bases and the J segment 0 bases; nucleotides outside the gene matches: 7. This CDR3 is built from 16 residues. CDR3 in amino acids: CASSLAGLVPSYEQYF. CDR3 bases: TGTGCCAGCAGTTTGGCGGGACTAGTCCCCTCCTACGAGCAGTACTTC.

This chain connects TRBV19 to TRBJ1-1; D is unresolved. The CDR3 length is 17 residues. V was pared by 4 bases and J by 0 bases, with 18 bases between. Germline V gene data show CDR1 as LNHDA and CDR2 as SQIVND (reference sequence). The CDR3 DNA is TGTGCCAGTAGTAAGCAACCCTTGACACTTTTGAACACTGAAGCTTTCTTT. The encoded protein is CASSKQPLTLLNTEAFF.

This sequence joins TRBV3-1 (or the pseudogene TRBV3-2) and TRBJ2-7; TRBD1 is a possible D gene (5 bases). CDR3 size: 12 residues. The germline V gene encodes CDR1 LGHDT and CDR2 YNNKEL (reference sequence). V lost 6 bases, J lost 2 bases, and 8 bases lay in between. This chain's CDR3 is CASSRQTYEQYF. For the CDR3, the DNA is TGTGCCAGCAGTCGACAGACCTACGAGCAGTACTTC.

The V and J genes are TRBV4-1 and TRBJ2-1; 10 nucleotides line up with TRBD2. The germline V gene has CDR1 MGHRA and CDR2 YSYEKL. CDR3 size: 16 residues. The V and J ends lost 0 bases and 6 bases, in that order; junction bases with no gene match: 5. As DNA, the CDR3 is TGCGCCAGCAGCCAAGAACCAGCGGGAGGGCTCAATGAGCAGTTCTTC. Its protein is CASSQEPAGGLNEQFF.

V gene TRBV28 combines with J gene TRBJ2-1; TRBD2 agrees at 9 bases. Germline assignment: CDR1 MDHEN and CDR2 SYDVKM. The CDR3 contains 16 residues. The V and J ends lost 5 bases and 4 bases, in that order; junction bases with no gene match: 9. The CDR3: CASSLTTSGQYNEQFF. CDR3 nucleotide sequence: TGTGCCAGCAGTCTCACGACTAGCGGACAATACAATGAGCAGTTCTTC.

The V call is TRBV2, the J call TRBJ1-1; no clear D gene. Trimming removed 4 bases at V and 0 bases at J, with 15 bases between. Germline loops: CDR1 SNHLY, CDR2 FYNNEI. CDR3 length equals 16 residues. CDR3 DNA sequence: TGTGCCAGCAGTGGGGCGCTGACAAACATGAACACTGAAGCTTTCTTT. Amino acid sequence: CASSGALTNMNTEAFF.

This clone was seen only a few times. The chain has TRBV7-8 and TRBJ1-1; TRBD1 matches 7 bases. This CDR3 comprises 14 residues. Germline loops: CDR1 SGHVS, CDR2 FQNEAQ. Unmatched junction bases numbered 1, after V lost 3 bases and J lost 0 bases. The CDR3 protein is CASSLDRMNTEAFF. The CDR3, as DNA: TGTGCCAGCAGCTTGGACAGGATGAACACTGAAGCTTTCTTT.

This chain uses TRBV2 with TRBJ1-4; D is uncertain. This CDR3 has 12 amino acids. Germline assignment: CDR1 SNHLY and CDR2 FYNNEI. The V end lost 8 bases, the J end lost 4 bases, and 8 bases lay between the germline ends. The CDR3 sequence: CASGTDNEKLFF. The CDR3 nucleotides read TGTGCCAGCGGTACAGATAATGAAAAACTGTTTTTT.

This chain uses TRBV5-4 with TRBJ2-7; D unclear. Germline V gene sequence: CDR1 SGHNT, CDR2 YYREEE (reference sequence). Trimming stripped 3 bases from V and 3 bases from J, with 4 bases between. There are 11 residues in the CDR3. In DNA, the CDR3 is TGTGCCAGCAGCTCCAACTACGAGCAGTACTTC. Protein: CASSSNYEQYF.

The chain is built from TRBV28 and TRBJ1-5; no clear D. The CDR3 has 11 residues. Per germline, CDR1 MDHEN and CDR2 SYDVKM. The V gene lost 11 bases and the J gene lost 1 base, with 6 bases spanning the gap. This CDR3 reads CAAESNQPQHF. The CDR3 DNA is TGTGCCGCTGAGAGCAATCAGCCCCAGCATTTT.

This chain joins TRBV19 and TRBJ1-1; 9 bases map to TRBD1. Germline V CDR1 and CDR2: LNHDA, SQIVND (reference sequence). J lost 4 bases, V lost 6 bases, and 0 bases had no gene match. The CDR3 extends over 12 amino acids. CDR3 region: CASRDRGTEAFF. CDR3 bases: TGTGCCAGTAGGGACAGGGGCACTGAAGCTTTCTTT.

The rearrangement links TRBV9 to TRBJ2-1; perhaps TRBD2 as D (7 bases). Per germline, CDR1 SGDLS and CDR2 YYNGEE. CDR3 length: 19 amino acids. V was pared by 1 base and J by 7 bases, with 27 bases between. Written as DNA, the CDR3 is TGTGCCAGCAGCGTACGAACAGGGTTTGGGAGCGGGGTCCGGAATGAGCAGTTCTTC. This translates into CASSVRTGFGSGVRNEQFF.

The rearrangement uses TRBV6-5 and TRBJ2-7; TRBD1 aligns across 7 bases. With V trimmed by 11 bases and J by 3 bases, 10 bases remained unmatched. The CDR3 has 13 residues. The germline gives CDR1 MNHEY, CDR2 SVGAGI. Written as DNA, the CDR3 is TGTGCCGTAAGACCGACAGGGAACTACGAGCAGTACTTC. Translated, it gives CAVRPTGNYEQYF.

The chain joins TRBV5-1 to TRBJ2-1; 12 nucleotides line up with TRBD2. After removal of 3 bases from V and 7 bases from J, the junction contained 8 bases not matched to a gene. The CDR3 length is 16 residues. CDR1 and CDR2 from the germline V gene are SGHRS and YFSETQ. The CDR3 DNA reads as TGCGCCAGCAGCTACGGACTAGCGGGACGGGAGAATGAGCAGTTCTTC. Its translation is CASSYGLAGRENEQFF. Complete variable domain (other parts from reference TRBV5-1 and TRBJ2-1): KAGVTQTPRYLIKTRGQQVTLSCSPISGHRSVSWYQQTPGQGLQFLFEYFSETQRNKGNFPGRFSGRQFSNSRSEMNVSTLELGDSALYLCASSYGLAGRENEQFFGPGTRLTVL.

CDR3 DNA: TGTGCCAGTTCTAGCGGGAGGGAGGTCAATGAGCAGTTCTTC. This gives the protein CASSSGREVNEQFF. The chain has TRBV19 and TRBJ2-1, with 12 bases that match TRBD2. The CDR3 has 14 residues. The V gene end was trimmed by 8 bases and the J gene end by 6 bases; junction bases not matched to a gene: 5. Germline CDR1 LNHDA, CDR2 SQIVND (reference sequence).

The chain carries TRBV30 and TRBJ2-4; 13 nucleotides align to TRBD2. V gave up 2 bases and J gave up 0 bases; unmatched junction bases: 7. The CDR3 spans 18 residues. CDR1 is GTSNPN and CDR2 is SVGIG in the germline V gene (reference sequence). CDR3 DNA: TGTGCCTGGAGTATCCGACTAGCGGGAGGACTAGCCAAAAACATTCAGTACTTC. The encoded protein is CAWSIRLAGGLAKNIQYF.

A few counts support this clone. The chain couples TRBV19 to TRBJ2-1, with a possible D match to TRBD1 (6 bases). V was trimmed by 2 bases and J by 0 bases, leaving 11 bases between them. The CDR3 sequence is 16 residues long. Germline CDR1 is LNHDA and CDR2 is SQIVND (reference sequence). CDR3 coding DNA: TGTGCCAGTAGTATAACAGGGACGGTCTCCTACAATGAGCAGTTCTTC. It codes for CASSITGTVSYNEQFF.

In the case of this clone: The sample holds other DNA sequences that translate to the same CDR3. The CDR3, as DNA: TGTGCCAGCAGGACAGGGGACACTGAAGCTTTCTTT. It encodes CASRTGDTEAFF. The gene calls are TRBV12-3 or TRBV12-4 and TRBJ1-1, with 8 bases aligning to TRBD1. Trimming took 6 bases from V and 3 from J; bases not matched to a gene: 0. The CDR3 totals 12 residues.